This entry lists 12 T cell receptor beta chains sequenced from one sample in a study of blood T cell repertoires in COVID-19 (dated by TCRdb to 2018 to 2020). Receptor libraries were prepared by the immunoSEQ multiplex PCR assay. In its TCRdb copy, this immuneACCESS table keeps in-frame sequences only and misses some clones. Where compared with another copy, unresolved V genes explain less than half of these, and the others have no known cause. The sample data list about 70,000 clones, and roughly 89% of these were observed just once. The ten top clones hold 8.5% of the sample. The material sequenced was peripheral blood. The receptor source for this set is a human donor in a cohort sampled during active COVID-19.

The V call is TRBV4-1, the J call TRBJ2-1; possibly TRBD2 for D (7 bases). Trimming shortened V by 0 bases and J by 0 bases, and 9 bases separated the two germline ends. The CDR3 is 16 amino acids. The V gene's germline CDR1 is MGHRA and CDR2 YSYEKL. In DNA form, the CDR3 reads TGCGCCAGCAGCCAAGAGGGAGGGGGCTCCTACAATGAGCAGTTCTTC. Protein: CASSQEGGGSYNEQFF.

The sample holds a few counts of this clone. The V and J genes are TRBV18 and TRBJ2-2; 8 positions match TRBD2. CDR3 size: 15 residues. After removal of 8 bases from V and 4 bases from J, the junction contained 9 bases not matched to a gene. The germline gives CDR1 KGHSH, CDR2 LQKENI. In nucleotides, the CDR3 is TGTGCCAGCACCCGGACGAGCGGGGGCACCGGGGAGCTGTTTTTT. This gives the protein CASTRTSGGTGELFF.

CDR3 residues: CASSKRTGLGNTIYF. The CDR3 DNA reads TGTGCCAGCAGCAAAAGGACAGGTCTTGGAAACACCATATATTTT. The chain recombines TRBV11-2 with TRBJ1-3, with 7 bases identical to TRBD1. Per the germline V gene, CDR1 is SGHAT and CDR2 is FQNNGV. The V segment lost 5 bases and the J segment 3 bases; nucleotides outside the gene matches: 7. CDR3 size: 15 residues.

The CDR3, as DNA: TGTGCCAGCTCACCTCCCACAGGTTACGAGCAGTACTTC. Residues: CASSPPTGYEQYF. This chain uses TRBV18 with TRBJ2-7, with D tentatively TRBD1 (5 bases). The CDR3 has 13 amino acids. The V end lost 3 bases, the J end lost 4 bases, and 10 bases lay between the germline ends. Germline V gene sequence: CDR1 KGHSH, CDR2 LQKENI. Supplemented by reference TRBV18 and TRBJ2-7, the full variable domain reads NAGVMQNPRHLVRRRGQEARLRCSPMKGHSHVYWYRQLPEEGLKFMVYLQKENIIDESGMPKERFSAEFPKEGPSILRIQQVVRGDSAAYFCASSPPTGYEQYFGPGTRLTVT.

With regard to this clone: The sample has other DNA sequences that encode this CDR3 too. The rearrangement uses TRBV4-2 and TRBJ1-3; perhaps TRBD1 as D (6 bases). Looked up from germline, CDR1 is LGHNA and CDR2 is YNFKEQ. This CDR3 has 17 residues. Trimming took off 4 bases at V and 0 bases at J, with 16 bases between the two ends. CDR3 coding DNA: TGTGCCAGCAGCCTGGGACTACAGGGACACTCTGGAAACACCATATATTTT. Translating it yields CASSLGLQGHSGNTIYF.

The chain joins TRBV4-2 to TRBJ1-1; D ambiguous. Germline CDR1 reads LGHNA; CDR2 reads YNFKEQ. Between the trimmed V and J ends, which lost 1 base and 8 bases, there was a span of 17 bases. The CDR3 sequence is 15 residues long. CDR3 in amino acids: CASSQGRQNSGEAFF. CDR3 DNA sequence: TGTGCCAGCAGCCAAGGGCGGCAGAACTCGGGGGAAGCTTTCTTT.

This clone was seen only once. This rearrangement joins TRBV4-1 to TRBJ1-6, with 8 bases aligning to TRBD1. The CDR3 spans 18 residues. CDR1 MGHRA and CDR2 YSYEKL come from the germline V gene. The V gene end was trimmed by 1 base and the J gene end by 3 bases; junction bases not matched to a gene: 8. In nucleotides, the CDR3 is TGCGCCAGCAGCCAAGGACAGGGGCCGTATAGCTATAATTCACCCCTCCACTTT. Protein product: CASSQGQGPYSYNSPLHF.

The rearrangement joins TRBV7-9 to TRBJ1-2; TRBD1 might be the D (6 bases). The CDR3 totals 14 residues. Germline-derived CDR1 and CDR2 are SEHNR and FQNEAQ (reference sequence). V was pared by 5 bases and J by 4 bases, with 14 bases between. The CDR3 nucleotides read TGTGCCAGCAGCCGCGGACAGACCCCCTATGGCTACACCTTC. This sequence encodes CASSRGQTPYGYTF.

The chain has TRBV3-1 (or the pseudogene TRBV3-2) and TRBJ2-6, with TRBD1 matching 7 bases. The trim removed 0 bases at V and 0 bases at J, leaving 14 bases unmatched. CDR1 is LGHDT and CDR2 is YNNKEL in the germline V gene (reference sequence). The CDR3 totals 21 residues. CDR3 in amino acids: CASSQDSWGTDTLSGANVLTF. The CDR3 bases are TGTGCCAGCAGCCAAGATAGTTGGGGGACAGACACCCTCTCTGGGGCCAACGTCCTGACTTTC.

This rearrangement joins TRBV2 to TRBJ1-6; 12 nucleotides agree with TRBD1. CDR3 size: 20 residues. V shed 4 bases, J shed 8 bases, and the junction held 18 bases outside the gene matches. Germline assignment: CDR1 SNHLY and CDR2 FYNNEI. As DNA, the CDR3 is TGTGCCAGCAGTGTCAACGCGGGGACAGGGGGCGCCCCGGGAGATTCACCCCTCCACTTT. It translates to CASSVNAGTGGAPGDSPLHF. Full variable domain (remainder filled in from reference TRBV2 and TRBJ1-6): EPEVTQTPSHQVTQMGQEVILRCVPISNHLYFYWYRQILGQKVEFLVSFYNNEISEKSEIFDDQFSVERPDGSNFTLKIRSTKLEDSAMYFCASSVNAGTGGAPGDSPLHFGNGTRLTVT.

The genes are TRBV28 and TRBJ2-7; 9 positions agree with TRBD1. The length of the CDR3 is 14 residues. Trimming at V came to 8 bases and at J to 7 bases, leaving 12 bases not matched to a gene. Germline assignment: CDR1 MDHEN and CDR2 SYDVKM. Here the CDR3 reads CASRPGTGLGEQYF. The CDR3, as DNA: TGTGCCAGCCGACCCGGGACAGGGCTGGGTGAGCAGTACTTC.

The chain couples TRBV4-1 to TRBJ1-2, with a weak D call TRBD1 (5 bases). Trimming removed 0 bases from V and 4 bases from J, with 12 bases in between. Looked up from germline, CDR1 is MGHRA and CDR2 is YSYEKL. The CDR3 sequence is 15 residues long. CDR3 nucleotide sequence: TGCGCCAGCAGCCAAGATCGTCAGGGCCCCTATGGCTACACCTTC. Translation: CASSQDRQGPYGYTF.